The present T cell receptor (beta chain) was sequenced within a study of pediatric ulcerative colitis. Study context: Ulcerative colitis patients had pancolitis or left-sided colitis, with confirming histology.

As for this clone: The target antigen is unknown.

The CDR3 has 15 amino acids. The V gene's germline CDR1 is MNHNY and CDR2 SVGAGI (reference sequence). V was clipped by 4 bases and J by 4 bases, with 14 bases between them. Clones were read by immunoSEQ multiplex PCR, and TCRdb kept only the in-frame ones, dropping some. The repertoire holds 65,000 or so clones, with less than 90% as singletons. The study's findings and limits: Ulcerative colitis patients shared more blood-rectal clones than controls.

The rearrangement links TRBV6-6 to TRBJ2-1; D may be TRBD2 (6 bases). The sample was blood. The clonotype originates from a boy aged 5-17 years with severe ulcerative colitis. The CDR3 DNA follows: TGTGCCAGCAGTTTGTCGCGGGACCGTTACAATGAGCAGTTCTTC. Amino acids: CASSLSRDRYNEQFF.